Listed below are T cell receptor beta chains from one sample, sequenced in a study of blood T cells in healthy people across ages. TCRdb ran MiXCR on the 5' RACE reads and lists one entry per CDR3 protein. This repertoire shows about 1.8 million distinct CDR3 sequences, around half found once; its top ten account for more than 2%. Sequenced sample: blood. Receptors were obtained from a woman between 35 and 50 years old in good health. The CDR3 runs from the conserved cysteine through the conserved F or W. D genes are given only for firm matches. For some rows the clone size is stated as once, few or many, or as a class when expanded; others skip it.

>TRBJ2-7|NA|TRBD1|TRBV7-2
TGTGCCAGCAGCTGGGGACAGGGGGGAGGCGAGCAGTACTTC
CASSWGQGGGEQYF
>TRBJ1-1|NA|NA|TRBV5-1
TGCGCCAGCAGCTTGGACTCGGCAGCTGAAGCTTTCTTT
CASSLDSAAEAFF
>TRBJ2-7|NA|TRBD1|TRBV5-1
TGCGCCAGCAGCTGGCAGAGGACAGGGGTGAACGAGCAGTACTTC
CASSWQRTGVNEQYF
>TRBJ1-1|NA|TRBD1|TRBV7-6
TGTGCCAGCAGCTTGGGACAGTCCCAGAACACTGAAGCTTTCTTT
CASSLGQSQNTEAFF
>TRBJ2-3|once|NA|TRBV10-2
TGCGCCAGCAGTGAGTCGGCGGGATGGTTAGATACGCAGTATTTT
CASSESAGWLDTQYF
>TRBJ2-5|NA|NA|TRBV20-1
TGCAGTGCTAGAGATCCCTCGGGGACACCCCAAGAGACCCAGTACTTC
CSARDPSGTPQETQYF
>TRBJ1-6|many|NA|TRBV29-1
TGCAGCGTAGTTGACTTGACAGACTCCTATAATTCACCCCTCCACTTT
CSVVDLTDSYNSPLHF
>TRBJ2-3|few|NA|TRBV27
TGTGCCAGCCGTCCTACCCTAGTATGGGGGGCAGATACGCAGTATTTT
CASRPTLVWGADTQYF
>TRBJ2-3|NA|NA|TRBV4-3
TGCGCCAGCAGCCAAGGAAACCCAGGTCGGGATACGCAGTATTTT
CASSQGNPGRDTQYF
>TRBJ1-1|few|NA|TRBV12-3/TRBV12-4
TGTGCCAGCAGTCTCCTGACAGGTGTGAACACTGAAGCTTTCTTT
CASSLLTGVNTEAFF
>TRBJ2-3|NA|NA|TRBV12-3/TRBV12-4
TGTGCCAGCAGTTCCGACTCGATAGGGGTAGATACGCAGTATTTT
CASSSDSIGVDTQYF
>TRBJ2-7|NA|NA|TRBV5-4
TGTGCCAGCAGCTCAGACCTCGGGACCGTCCACGAGCAGTACTTC
CASSSDLGTVHEQYF
>TRBJ1-1|NA|NA|TRBV7-9
TGTGCCAGCAGCTTAGTAGGGGTCGGGGCTGAAGCTTTCTTT
CASSLVGVGAEAFF
>TRBJ2-5|few|NA|TRBV25-1
TGTGCCAGCAGTGACCCTCGGGGGCTGGAGACCCAGTACTTC
CASSDPRGLETQYF
>TRBJ2-4|NA|TRBD1|TRBV7-9
TGTGCCAGCAGTTCGGACAGGATGAACATTCAGTACTTC
CASSSDRMNIQYF
>TRBJ2-1|NA|TRBD2|TRBV14
TGTGCCAGCAGCCGCGTCGGCGGGGGGATTGAGCAGTTCTTC
CASSRVGGGIEQFF
>TRBJ1-1|NA|NA|TRBV19
TGTGCCAGTAGTACCCCGGACAGATACAGCACTGAAGCTTTCTTT
CASSTPDRYSTEAFF
>TRBJ2-6|NA|NA|TRBV5-1
TGCGCCAGCAGCTACGACTCTGGGGGGGCCAACGTCCTGACTTTC
CASSYDSGGANVLTF
>TRBJ2-5|NA|TRBD2|TRBV24-1
TGTGCCACCAGTGAGGGAGGGATTGGAGAGACCCAGTACTTC
CATSEGGIGETQYF
>TRBJ1-2|NA|TRBD1|TRBV28
TGTGCCAGTAACACAGGGGCAACCTATGGCTACACCTTC
CASNTGATYGYTF
>TRBJ2-1|NA|TRBD1|TRBV2
TGTGCCAGATGGGGACTGGGACAGGCGTACAATGAGCAGTTCTTC
CARWGLGQAYNEQFF
>TRBJ2-2|NA|TRBD1|TRBV9
TGTGCCAGCAGCGGGGGACAGGCCACCGGGGAGCTGTTTTTT
CASSGGQATGELFF
>TRBJ1-6|NA|NA|TRBV28
TGTGCCAGCAGTGGAAACAGGGAAGCGGGGAATTCACCCCTCCACTTT
CASSGNREAGNSPLHF
>TRBJ2-5|NA|NA|TRBV6-1
TGTGCCAGCAGCCCAGATACGACAGCAAGCCTAAAAGAGACCCAGTACTTC
CASSPDTTASLKETQYF